Listed here are 30 T cell receptor beta chains from one sample, sequenced in a study of blood T cell repertoires in COVID-19. The protocol was immunoSEQ multiplex PCR, while the TCRdb copy is restricted to in-frame clones and leaves out a portion. The table has roughly 200,000 clones, roughly 88% seen once. Sequenced sample: peripheral blood. The receptors stem from a man aged 35 to 55 with acute or convalescent COVID-19.

This rearrangement joins TRBV20-1 to TRBJ2-5, with a weak D call TRBD1 (6 bases). Germline CDR1 is DFQATT and CDR2 is SNEGSKA (reference sequence). The CDR3 is made up of 14 amino acids. The germline V and J ends were trimmed by 3 bases and 5 bases, with 16 bases remaining between them. Here the CDR3 DNA reads TGCAGTGCTAGTCGACAAGGGGGTATGGAGACCCAGTACTTC. It translates to CSASRQGGMETQYF.

The genes are TRBV18 and TRBJ2-1; TRBD2 agrees at 9 bases. V trimming: 6 bases; J trimming: 8 bases; junction bases outside the gene matches: 8. Germline values: CDR1 KGHSH, CDR2 LQKENI. The CDR3 contains 14 residues. The CDR3 spells CASSVGLAMDEQFF. The DNA of the CDR3 is TGTGCCAGCTCCGTGGGACTAGCAATGGATGAGCAGTTCTTC. The entire variable domain, with the rest obtained from reference TRBV18 and TRBJ2-1, is as follows: NAGVMQNPRHLVRRRGQEARLRCSPMKGHSHVYWYRQLPEEGLKFMVYLQKENIIDESGMPKERFSAEFPKEGPSILRIQQVVRGDSAAYFCASSVGLAMDEQFFGPGTRLTVL.

The chain recombines TRBV6-1 with TRBJ1-5, with D uncertain. The CDR3 totals 16 residues. Germline V CDR1 and CDR2: MNHNS, SASEGT. Trimming removed 4 bases from V and 2 bases from J, with 15 bases in between. Here the CDR3 reads CASSADRSRGNQPQHF. Written as DNA, the CDR3 is TGTGCCAGCAGTGCCGACCGGTCGAGGGGCAATCAGCCCCAGCATTTT.

The V call is TRBV7-3, the J call TRBJ2-3; 9 bases are shared with TRBD2. Germline lookup yields CDR1 SGHTA and CDR2 FQGTGA. J was trimmed by 3 bases and V by 2 bases; bases with no gene match: 15. This CDR3 is 19 amino acids long. The CDR3 loop reads CASSLGSIAGERLTDTQYF. Written as DNA, the CDR3 is TGTGCCAGCAGCTTAGGGTCCATAGCGGGAGAAAGATTAACAGATACGCAGTATTTT.

This clone was seen a single time. The CDR3 here is CASRDRGTTGELFF. The CDR3 DNA reads as TGTGCCAGCCGGGACAGGGGGACTACCGGGGAGCTGTTTTTT. V is TRBV3-1 (or the pseudogene TRBV3-2) and J is TRBJ2-2; TRBD1 matches 11 bases. V shed 8 bases and J 5 bases; nucleotides not matched to a gene: 4. Germline CDR1 reads LGHDT; CDR2 reads YNNKEL (reference sequence). This CDR3 comprises 14 residues.

This clone showed up just once. This chain joins TRBV7-9 and TRBJ2-3; 9 positions agree with TRBD2. This CDR3 is 16 amino acids long. Unmatched junction bases numbered 9, after V lost 4 bases and J lost 4 bases. Germline V gene lookup returns CDR1 SEHNR and CDR2 FQNEAQ (reference sequence). This CDR3 is CASSSLGLAIADTQYF. Here the CDR3 DNA reads TGTGCCAGCAGCTCGTTGGGACTAGCAATCGCAGATACGCAGTATTTT. The full variable domain, its missing parts supplied by reference TRBV7-9 and TRBJ2-3, is DTGVSQNPRHKITKRGQNVTFRCDPISEHNRLYWYRQTLGQGPEFLTYFQNEAQLEKSRLLSDRFSAERPKGSFSTLEIQRTEQGDSAMYLCASSSLGLAIADTQYFGPGTRLTVL.

This clone has a single count. The J gene is TRBJ1-5, the V gene TRBV19, with D possibly TRBD1 on 6 matching bases. V lost 4 bases, J lost 6 bases, and 16 bases lay in between. Germline CDR1 is LNHDA and CDR2 is SQIVND (reference sequence). This CDR3 region has 15 residues. CDR3 protein: CASSTGQSISQPQHF. The CDR3, as DNA: TGTGCCAGTAGTACCGGACAGTCAATTTCTCAGCCCCAGCATTTT.

DNA for the CDR3: TGTGCCAGCAGCCGATGGGACAGCTCCTACGAGCAGTACTTC. Translating it yields CASSRWDSSYEQYF. The chain uses TRBV5-4 and TRBJ2-7; 7 bases match TRBD1. J gave up 0 bases and V 4 bases, and 4 bases lay outside the gene matches. Looked up from germline, CDR1 is SGHNT and CDR2 is YYREEE (reference sequence). The CDR3 has 14 amino acids.

This clone was counted between two and nine times. The CDR3 coding sequence is TGTGCCAGCAGCTTCCGGGACAGGGAGGGCGAGCAGTACTTC. Translated: CASSFRDREGEQYF. This rearrangement joins TRBV5-6 to TRBJ2-7, with 9 bases lining up with TRBD1. In germline, CDR1 is SGHDT, CDR2 YYEEEE. The V and J ends lost 2 bases and 6 bases, in that order; junction bases with no gene match: 6. This CDR3 has 14 residues.

This clone appeared once. The chain combines TRBV10-2 with TRBJ1-1; weak D call: TRBD1 (5 bases). V was pared by 6 bases and J by 6 bases, with 23 bases between. CDR3 length: 16 residues. Germline V gene data show CDR1 as WSHSY and CDR2 as SAAADI. CDR3 residues: CASSFGPRGLTPEAFF. CDR3 DNA: TGCGCCAGCAGCTTCGGGCCAAGGGGACTGACTCCTGAAGCTTTCTTT.

This chain links TRBV30 with TRBJ1-2, with a possible D match to TRBD1 (5 bases). Germline loops: CDR1 GTSNPN, CDR2 SVGIG (reference sequence). V lost 1 base to trimming and J lost 3 bases, with 15 bases between them. This CDR3 has 15 residues. CDR3 sequence (DNA): TGTGCCTGGAGTGCTAGGGACTCCTACGACTATGGCTACACCTTC. Its protein product is CAWSARDSYDYGYTF.

The CDR3 coding sequence is TGTGCCAGCAGCGTGGACTTTAGGGGGAACATTCAGTACTTC. Encoded protein: CASSVDFRGNIQYF. The chain links TRBV6-5 to TRBJ2-4, with D tentatively TRBD1 (6 bases). The germline V and J ends were trimmed by 6 bases and 7 bases, with 16 bases remaining between them. Germline loops: CDR1 MNHEY, CDR2 SVGAGI. CDR3 size: 14 residues.

The genes are TRBV28 and TRBJ2-7; D is uncertain. This CDR3 contains 17 residues. V gave up 6 bases and J gave up 5 bases, with 26 bases separating them. CDR1 is MDHEN and CDR2 is SYDVKM in the germline V gene. The chain's CDR3 is CASRKWFQASSDHEQYF. The CDR3 bases are TGTGCCAGCAGAAAATGGTTTCAGGCCTCCTCTGACCACGAGCAGTACTTC. The full variable domain, in which reference TRBV28 and TRBJ2-7 provide the parts outside the CDR3, is DVKVTQSSRYLVKRTGEKVFLECVQDMDHENMFWYRQDPGLGLRLIYFSYDVKMKEKGDIPEGYSVSREKKERFSLILESASTNQTSMYLCASRKWFQASSDHEQYFGPGTRLTVT.

A few counts support this clone. The chain combines TRBV2 with TRBJ1-5; tentatively, D is TRBD1 (6 bases). The V and J ends lost 1 base and 0 bases respectively, with 7 bases between them. Germline V gene data show CDR1 as SNHLY and CDR2 as FYNNEI. The CDR3 contains 15 residues. CDR3 coding DNA: TGTGCCAGCAGTGAAGAGGACAGTAGCAATCAGCCCCAGCATTTT. Its translation is CASSEEDSSNQPQHF.

This clone turned up a few times. The chain is built from TRBV7-2 and TRBJ1-4; 8 bases align to TRBD1. Germline lookup yields CDR1 SGHTA and CDR2 FQGNSA. The CDR3 is 15 residues long. V was pared by 5 bases and J by 7 bases, with 9 bases of the junction left unmatched. The CDR3 region is CASSANGQGSEKLFF. The DNA of the CDR3 is TGTGCCAGCAGCGCAAATGGACAGGGCTCTGAAAAACTGTTTTTT. The full variable domain, with the rest looked up from reference TRBV7-2 and TRBJ1-4, is GAGVSQSPSNKVTEKGKDVELRCDPISGHTALYWYRQSLGQGLEFLIYFQGNSAPDKSGLPSDRFSAERTGGSVSTLTIQRTQQEDSAVYLCASSANGQGSEKLFFGSGTQLSVL.

The chain carries TRBV29-1 and TRBJ2-3; 11 nucleotides align to TRBD2. The CDR3 is made up of 13 amino acids. Germline V CDR1 and CDR2: SQVTM, ANQGSEA. With 4 bases clipped from V and 8 bases from J, the junction kept 5 bases outside the gene matches. The CDR3 region is CSVVAGGPGTQYF. The CDR3 DNA sequence: TGCAGCGTTGTAGCGGGAGGGCCGGGTACGCAGTATTTT.

The chain is built from TRBV7-3 and TRBJ1-6, with 9 bases matching TRBD1. V trimming: 5 bases; J trimming: 5 bases; junction bases outside the gene matches: 7. In germline, CDR1 is SGHTA, CDR2 FQGTGA. This CDR3 is built from 16 residues. In DNA, the CDR3 is TGTGCCAGCAGCCGAGAAGGGACAGGGAATAATTCACCCCTCCACTTT. Encoded protein: CASSREGTGNNSPLHF.

CDR3 DNA: TGTGCCAGCAGCTTTGTACAGGGGAATTCACCCCTCCACTTT. Its protein is CASSFVQGNSPLHF. The chain is built from TRBV7-9 and TRBJ1-6; 7 bases are shared with TRBD1. The length of the CDR3 is 14 residues. After removal of 3 bases from V and 7 bases from J, the junction contained 3 bases not matched to a gene. CDR1 is SEHNR and CDR2 is FQNEAQ in the germline V gene (reference sequence).

The V call is TRBV2, the J call TRBJ2-5; no definite D call. This CDR3 has 13 amino acids. Germline V lookup: CDR1 SNHLY, CDR2 FYNNEI. Trimming removed 4 bases from V and 5 bases from J, with 11 bases in between. CDR3 coding DNA: TGTGCCAGCAGTGTCATCCGCGGCGAGACCCAGTACTTC. Translated: CASSVIRGETQYF.

V and J are TRBV20-1 and TRBJ2-7; 13 nucleotides align to TRBD2. V shed 5 bases and J 5 bases; nucleotides not matched to a gene: 6. Germline CDR1 and CDR2: DFQATT and SNEGSKA (reference sequence). The CDR3 sequence is 14 residues long. The CDR3 sequence: CSARGTSGIDEQYF. The CDR3 DNA follows: TGCAGTGCTCGTGGGACTAGCGGGATCGACGAGCAGTACTTC.

This clone occurred a few times. The gene calls are TRBV30 and TRBJ2-7, with TRBD1 matching 8 bases. Unmatched junction bases numbered 8, after V lost 5 bases and J lost 2 bases. Per the germline V gene, CDR1 is GTSNPN and CDR2 is SVGIG (reference sequence). This CDR3 comprises 14 residues. CDR3 in DNA: TGTGCCTGGTCGACCGGGACAGGAGCCTACGAGCAGTACTTC. It yields the protein CAWSTGTGAYEQYF. Full variable domain (missing parts from reference TRBV30 and TRBJ2-7): SQTIHQWPATLVQPVGSPLSLECTVEGTSNPNLYWYRQAAGRGLQLLFYSVGIGQISSEVPQNLSASRPQDRQFILSSKKLLLSDSGFYLCAWSTGTGAYEQYFGPGTRLTVT.

The V gene is TRBV24-1, the J gene TRBJ2-5; 12 bases map to TRBD2. This CDR3 spans 16 amino acids. The V gene's germline CDR1 is KGHDR and CDR2 SFDVKD. The V and J ends lost 4 bases and 5 bases, in that order; junction bases with no gene match: 7. The CDR3 protein is CATSDSTSGSWETQYF. DNA for the CDR3: TGTGCCACCAGTGACTCGACTAGCGGGAGTTGGGAGACCCAGTACTTC.

The chain joins TRBV12-5 to TRBJ2-2; 7 bases are a match to TRBD2. This CDR3 spans 16 amino acids. Looked up from germline, CDR1 is LGHNT and CDR2 is FRNRAP. V lost 1 base, J lost 2 bases, and 4 bases stayed unmatched. The CDR3 bases are TGTGCTAGTGGTTTGGGGCTAGCGGTCAACACCGGGGAGCTGTTTTTT. It translates to CASGLGLAVNTGELFF.

The chain is built from TRBV12-3 or TRBV12-4 and TRBJ1-5; no firm D call. The CDR3 runs 12 residues. V was pared by 5 bases and J by 5 bases, with 7 bases between. CDR3 sequence: CASSLSDQPQHF. The CDR3 DNA sequence: TGTGCCAGCAGTCTGTCGGATCAGCCCCAGCATTTT.

CDR3: CASSPSGRPGELFF. The CDR3 DNA follows: TGTGCCAGCTCACCTAGCGGGAGACCCGGGGAGCTGTTTTTT. V and J are TRBV18 and TRBJ2-2; 9 bases line up with TRBD2. The trim removed 3 bases at V and 6 bases at J, leaving 2 bases unmatched. Germline V CDR1 and CDR2: KGHSH, LQKENI. This CDR3 is built from 14 residues. Based on the CDR3 plus reference TRBV18 and TRBJ2-2, the full variable domain is NAGVMQNPRHLVRRRGQEARLRCSPMKGHSHVYWYRQLPEEGLKFMVYLQKENIIDESGMPKERFSAEFPKEGPSILRIQQVVRGDSAAYFCASSPSGRPGELFFGEGSRLTVL.

This rearrangement joins TRBV29-1 to TRBJ1-5; 10 nucleotides align to TRBD1. CDR3 size: 14 residues. CDR1 is SQVTM and CDR2 is ANQGSEA in the germline V gene. J was trimmed by 5 bases and V by 6 bases; bases with no gene match: 7. The CDR3 DNA is TGCAGCGTCGCCCCGGGGACAGGGGATCAGCCCCAGCATTTT. Translating it yields CSVAPGTGDQPQHF.

This rearrangement joins TRBV6-6 to TRBJ1-5; a weak D match, TRBD1 (5 bases). The V end lost 0 bases, the J end lost 6 bases, and 12 bases lay between the germline ends. Germline-derived CDR1 and CDR2 are MNHNY and SVGAGI (reference sequence). This CDR3 region has 15 residues. CDR3 sequence: CASSYSSWGVQPQHF. The DNA of the CDR3 is TGTGCCAGCAGTTACTCGAGTTGGGGCGTTCAGCCCCAGCATTTT.

Points on this clone: This sample includes further DNA sequences coding for the same CDR3. This chain links TRBV5-1 with TRBJ1-1; D call uncertain. V lost 0 bases, J lost 1 base, and 10 bases lay in between. Germline loops: CDR1 SGHRS, CDR2 YFSETQ. CDR3 length equals 15 residues. The CDR3 coding sequence is TGCGCCAGCAGCTTGGGGTTAGGAGGGAACACTGAAGCTTTCTTT. It yields the protein CASSLGLGGNTEAFF.

CDR3 protein: CASSQDWDTHEQFF. The CDR3 coding sequence is TGCGCCAGCAGCCAAGACTGGGACACCCATGAGCAGTTCTTC. The rearrangement uses TRBV4-1 and TRBJ2-1, with D possibly matching TRBD1 (6 bases). The germline CDR1 and CDR2 sequences are MGHRA and YSYEKL. This CDR3 has 14 amino acids. V was trimmed by 0 bases and J by 8 bases, leaving 11 bases between them.

Only a few counts were recorded for this clone. The J gene is TRBJ2-3, the V gene TRBV30; the match to TRBD2 covers 12 bases. Germline CDR1 is GTSNPN and CDR2 is SVGIG (reference sequence). This CDR3 spans 16 amino acids. The J segment lost 5 bases and the V segment lost 1 base, leaving 7 bases of the junction unmatched. The CDR3 here is CAWSEGLAGRGDTQYF. Here the CDR3 DNA reads TGTGCCTGGAGTGAAGGACTAGCGGGACGGGGAGATACGCAGTATTTT.